This T cell receptor (beta chain) was sequenced in a study of early T cells in non-severe SARS-CoV-2 infection. In TCRdb, the 5' RACE reads were re-called with MiXCR into one record per CDR3 protein. The table lists around 47,000 distinct CDR3 sequences, approximately 11% of them singletons. This clonotype was picked up a small number of times. The CDR3 contains 16 residues. V was pared by 0 bases and J by 2 bases, with 3 bases of the junction left unmatched. Germline lookup yields CDR1 SGHDT and CDR2 YYEEEE. The chain uses TRBV5-6 and TRBJ2-3; 10 bases map to TRBD2. The material sequenced was whole blood. This TCR was sampled from an adult who was a healthcare worker with PCR-confirmed SARS-CoV-2 infection or an uninfected control (not recorded which). The CDR3 region has the DNA TGTGCCAGCAGCTTGGAACTAGCGGGGACCACAGATACGCAGTATTTT. It yields the protein CASSLELAGTTDTQYF.